At least ten counts were recorded for the clone carrying this TCR beta chain. Unique molecular identifiers tagged individual cDNA molecules. MiXCR, applied by TCRdb to the 5' RACE reads, yields one record per CDR3 protein. The data hold tens of thousands of distinct CDR3 sequences, with approximately 9.9% observed a single time. V shed 4 bases, J shed 4 bases, and the junction held 5 bases outside the gene matches. This CDR3 contains 15 residues. Germline V gene sequence: CDR1 LGHNA, CDR2 YSLEER. This sample was included in a study of early T cells in non-severe SARS-CoV-2 infection. Sequencing was carried out using whole blood. The rearrangement uses TRBV4-3 and TRBJ2-1, with 9 bases that match TRBD2. The TCR was taken from an adult who was a healthcare worker with PCR-confirmed SARS-CoV-2 infection or an uninfected control (not recorded which). The DNA for the CDR3 is TGCGCCAGCAGCCGCGGGACTAGCCAGTACAATGAGCAGTTCTTC. Protein: CASSRGTSQYNEQFF.